This TCR beta chain was captured by sequencing in a study of response to subunit inactivated influenza vaccine. Findings and caveats of the study: A suggestion made by the authors is that each seasonal influenza vaccination recruits few new T cells.

At least ten counts were recorded for this clonotype. Its antigen is currently unknown. Via MiXCR, TCRdb re-called the RT-PCR reads, giving one row per CDR3 protein. There are more than 700,000 distinct CDR3 sequences in the sample; approximately 21% occur only once, and more than 8.5% lies in the top ten. V was cut by 0 bases and J by 2 bases, with 13 bases left in between. Germline V gene sequence: CDR1 LGHNA, CDR2 YSLEER. The CDR3 consists of 16 residues. The sequence derives from a man aged 45-60 years who received an inactivated influenza vaccine. This sample comprised PBMCs from blood, obtained more than 4 days after vaccination. This chain connects TRBV4-3 to TRBJ1-2, with TRBD1 as a possible D gene (5 bases). The CDR3 spells CASSQEVLQGNYGYTF. DNA of the CDR3: TGCGCCAGCAGCCAAGAGGTACTCCAGGGAAACTATGGCTACACCTTC.